This passage covers 4 T cell receptor beta chains from one sample sequenced in a study of T cell responses to AZD1222 COVID-19 vaccine. Some clones are missing from TCRdb's copy, which holds only in-frame ones; the method was immunoSEQ multiplex PCR. The repertoire consists of 150,000 or so clones, with roughly nine tenths occurring once and the leading ten covering 1.5% to 2%. The source material was peripheral blood, sampled on day 0 of AZD1222 vaccination. These receptors all stem from an adult in good health.

The gene calls are TRBV7-2 and TRBJ2-5, with D hard to call. Germline values: CDR1 SGHTA, CDR2 FQGNSA. Between the trimmed V and J ends, which lost 0 bases and 2 bases, there was a span of 7 bases. The CDR3 spans 14 residues. CDR3 DNA sequence: TGTGCCAGCAGCTTAGCGTTAGCACAAGAGACCCAGTACTTC. Its translation: CASSLALAQETQYF.

V and J are TRBV28 and TRBJ1-1, with a tentative D call TRBD1 (5 bases). Per the germline V gene, CDR1 is MDHEN and CDR2 is SYDVKM. The CDR3 consists of 15 residues. The ends were cut back, 6 bases at V and 2 bases at J, with 16 bases in the middle. CDR3 DNA: TGTGCCAGCAGCACGGCGGGCAGGGCTAACACTGAAGCTTTCTTT. This encodes CASSTAGRANTEAFF. Complete variable domain (other parts from reference TRBV28 and TRBJ1-1): DVKVTQSSRYLVKRTGEKVFLECVQDMDHENMFWYRQDPGLGLRLIYFSYDVKMKEKGDIPEGYSVSREKKERFSLILESASTNQTSMYLCASSTAGRANTEAFFGQGTRLTVV.

V is TRBV27 and J is TRBJ1-2, with D uncertain. The V end was cut by 3 bases, the J end by 0 bases, with 8 bases between. The CDR3 length is 14 residues. From germline, CDR1 is MNHEY and CDR2 SMNVEV (reference sequence). CDR3 residues: CASSFLGTNYGYTF. CDR3 DNA sequence: TGTGCCAGCAGTTTTTTAGGTACTAACTATGGCTACACCTTC.

The sample holds one count of this clone. The rearrangement uses TRBV9 and TRBJ2-5; TRBD1 aligns across 7 bases. In germline, CDR1 is SGDLS, CDR2 YYNGEE. The CDR3 is 15 residues long. After removal of 4 bases from V and 4 bases from J, the junction contained 10 bases not matched to a gene. This CDR3 reads CASSTGTDLLETQYF. In nucleotides, the CDR3 is TGTGCCAGCAGCACCGGGACAGATTTATTAGAGACCCAGTACTTC.